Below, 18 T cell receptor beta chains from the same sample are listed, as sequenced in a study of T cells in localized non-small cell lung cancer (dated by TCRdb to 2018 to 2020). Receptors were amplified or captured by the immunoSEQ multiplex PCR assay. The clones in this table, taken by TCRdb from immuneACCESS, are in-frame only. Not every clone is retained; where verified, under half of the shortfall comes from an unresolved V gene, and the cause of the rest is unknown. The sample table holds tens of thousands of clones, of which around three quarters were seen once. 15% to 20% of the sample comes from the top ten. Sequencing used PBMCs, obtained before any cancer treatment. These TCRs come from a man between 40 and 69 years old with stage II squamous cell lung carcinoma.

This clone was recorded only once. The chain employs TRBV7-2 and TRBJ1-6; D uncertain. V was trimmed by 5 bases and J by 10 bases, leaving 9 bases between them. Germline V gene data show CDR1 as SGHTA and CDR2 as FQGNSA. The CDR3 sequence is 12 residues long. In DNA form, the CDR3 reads TGTGCCAGCAGCCTCAGCCAATCACCCCTCCACTTT. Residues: CASSLSQSPLHF.

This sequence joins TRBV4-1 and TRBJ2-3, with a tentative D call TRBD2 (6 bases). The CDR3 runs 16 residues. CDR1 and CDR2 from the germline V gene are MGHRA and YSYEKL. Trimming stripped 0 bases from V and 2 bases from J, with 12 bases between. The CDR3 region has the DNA TGCGCCAGCAGCCAAGACGGCGCGGGGCTCACAGATACGCAGTATTTT. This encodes CASSQDGAGLTDTQYF.

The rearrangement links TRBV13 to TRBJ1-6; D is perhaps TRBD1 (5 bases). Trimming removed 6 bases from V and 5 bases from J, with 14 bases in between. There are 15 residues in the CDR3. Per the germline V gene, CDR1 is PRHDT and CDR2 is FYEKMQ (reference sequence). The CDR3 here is CASSLEGLHNSPLHF. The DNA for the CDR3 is TGTGCCAGCAGTCTAGAGGGACTTCATAATTCACCCCTCCACTTT. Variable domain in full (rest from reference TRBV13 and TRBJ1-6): AAGVIQSPRHLIKEKRETATLKCYPIPRHDTVYWYQQGPGQDPQFLISFYEKMQSDKGSIPDRFSAQQFSDYHSELNMSSLELGDSALYFCASSLEGLHNSPLHFGNGTRLTVT.

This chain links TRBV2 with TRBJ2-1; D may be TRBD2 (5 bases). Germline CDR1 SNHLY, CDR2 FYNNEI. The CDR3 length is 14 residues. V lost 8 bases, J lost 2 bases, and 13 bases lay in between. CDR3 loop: CASLRGQAYNEQFF. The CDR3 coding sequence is TGTGCCAGCCTCCGCGGGCAAGCCTACAATGAGCAGTTCTTC.

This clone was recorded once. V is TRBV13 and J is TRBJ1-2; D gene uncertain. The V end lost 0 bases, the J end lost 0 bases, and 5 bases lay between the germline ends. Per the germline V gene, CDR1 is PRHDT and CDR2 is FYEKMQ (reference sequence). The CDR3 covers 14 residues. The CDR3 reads CASSLGAANYGYTF. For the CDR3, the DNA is TGTGCCAGCAGCTTAGGCGCAGCTAACTATGGCTACACCTTC.

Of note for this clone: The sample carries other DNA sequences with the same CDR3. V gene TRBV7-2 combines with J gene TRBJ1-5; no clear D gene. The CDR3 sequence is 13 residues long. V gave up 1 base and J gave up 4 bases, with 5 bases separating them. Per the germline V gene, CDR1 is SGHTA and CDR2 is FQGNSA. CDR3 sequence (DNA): TGTGCCAGCAGCTTAGGTCAGAATCAGCCCCAGCATTTT. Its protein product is CASSLGQNQPQHF.

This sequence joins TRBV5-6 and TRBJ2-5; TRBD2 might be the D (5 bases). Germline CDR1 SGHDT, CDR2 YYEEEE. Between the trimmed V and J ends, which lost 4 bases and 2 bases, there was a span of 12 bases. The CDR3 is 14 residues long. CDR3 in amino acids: CASSGSDLQETQYF. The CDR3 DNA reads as TGTGCCAGCAGCGGATCGGACTTACAAGAGACCCAGTACTTC.

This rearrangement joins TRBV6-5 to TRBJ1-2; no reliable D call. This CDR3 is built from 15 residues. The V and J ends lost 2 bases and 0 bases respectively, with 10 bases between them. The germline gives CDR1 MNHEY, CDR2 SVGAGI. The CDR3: CASSYAGGPNYGYTF. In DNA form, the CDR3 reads TGTGCCAGCAGTTACGCCGGCGGTCCTAACTATGGCTACACCTTC.

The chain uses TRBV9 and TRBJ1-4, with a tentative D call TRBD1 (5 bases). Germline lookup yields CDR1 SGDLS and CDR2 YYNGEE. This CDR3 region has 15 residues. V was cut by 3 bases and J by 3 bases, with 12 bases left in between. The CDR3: CASSGVGGANEKLFF. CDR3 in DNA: TGTGCCAGCAGCGGAGTGGGGGGAGCTAATGAAAAACTGTTTTTT.

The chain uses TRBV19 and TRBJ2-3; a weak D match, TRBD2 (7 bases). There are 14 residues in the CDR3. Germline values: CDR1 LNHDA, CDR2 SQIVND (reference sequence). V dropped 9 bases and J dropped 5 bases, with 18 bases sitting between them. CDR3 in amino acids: CASRTRGGGDTQYF. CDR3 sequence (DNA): TGTGCCAGCCGGACCCGAGGGGGGGGAGATACGCAGTATTTT.

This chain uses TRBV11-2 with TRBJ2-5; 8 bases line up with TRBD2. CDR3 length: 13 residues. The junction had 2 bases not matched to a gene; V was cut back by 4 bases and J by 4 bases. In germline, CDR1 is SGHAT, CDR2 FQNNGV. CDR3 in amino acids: CASSSGLVETQYF. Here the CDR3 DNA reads TGTGCCAGCAGCTCGGGACTAGTAGAGACCCAGTACTTC.

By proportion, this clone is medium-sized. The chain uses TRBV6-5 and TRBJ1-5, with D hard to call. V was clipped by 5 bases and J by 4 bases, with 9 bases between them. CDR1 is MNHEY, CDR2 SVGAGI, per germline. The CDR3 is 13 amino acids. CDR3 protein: CASSAQQNQPQHF. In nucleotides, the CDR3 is TGTGCCAGCAGTGCCCAGCAGAATCAGCCCCAGCATTTT.

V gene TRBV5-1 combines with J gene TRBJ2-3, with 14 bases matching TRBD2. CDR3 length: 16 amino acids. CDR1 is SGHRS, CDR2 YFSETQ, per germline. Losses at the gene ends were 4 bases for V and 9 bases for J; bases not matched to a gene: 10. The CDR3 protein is CASSRQTSGGAGTQYF. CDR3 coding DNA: TGCGCCAGCAGCCGCCAGACTAGCGGGGGGGCGGGCACGCAGTATTTT.

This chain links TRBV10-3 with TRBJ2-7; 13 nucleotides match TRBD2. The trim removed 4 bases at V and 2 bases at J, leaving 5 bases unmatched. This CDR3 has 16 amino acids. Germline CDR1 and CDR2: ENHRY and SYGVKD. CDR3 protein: CAISGQLAGGAYEQYF. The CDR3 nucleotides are TGTGCCATCAGTGGTCAACTAGCGGGAGGGGCCTACGAGCAGTACTTC.

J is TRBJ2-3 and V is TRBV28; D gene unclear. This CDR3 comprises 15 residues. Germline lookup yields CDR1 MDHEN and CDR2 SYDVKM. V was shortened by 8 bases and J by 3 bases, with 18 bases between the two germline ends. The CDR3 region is CASLETGQGTDTQYF. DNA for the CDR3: TGTGCCAGCCTTGAGACCGGCCAAGGGACAGATACGCAGTATTTT.

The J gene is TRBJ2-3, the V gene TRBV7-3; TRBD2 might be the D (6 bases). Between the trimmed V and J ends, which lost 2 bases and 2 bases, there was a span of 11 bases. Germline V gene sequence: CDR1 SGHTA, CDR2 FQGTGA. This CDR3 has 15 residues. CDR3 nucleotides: TGTGCCAGCAGCTTATCGGGACTCCCCACAGATACGCAGTATTTT. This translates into CASSLSGLPTDTQYF.

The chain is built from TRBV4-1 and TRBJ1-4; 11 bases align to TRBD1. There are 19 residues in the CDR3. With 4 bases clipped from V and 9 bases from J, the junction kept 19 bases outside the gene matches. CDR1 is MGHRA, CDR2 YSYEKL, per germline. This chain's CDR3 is CASSPTDGYVGQGAKKLFF. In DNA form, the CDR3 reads TGCGCCAGCAGCCCAACGGATGGGTACGTTGGACAGGGGGCGAAAAAACTGTTTTTT.

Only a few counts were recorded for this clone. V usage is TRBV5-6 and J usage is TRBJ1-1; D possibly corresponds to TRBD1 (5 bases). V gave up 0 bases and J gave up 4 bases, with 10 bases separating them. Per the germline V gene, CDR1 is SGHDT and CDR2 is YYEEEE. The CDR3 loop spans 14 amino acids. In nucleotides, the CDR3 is TGTGCCAGCAGCTTGGCGGGGCCGAGCACTGAAGCTTTCTTT. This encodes CASSLAGPSTEAFF.